The text below deals with one T cell receptor beta chain. The table came from immunoSEQ multiplex PCR; TCRdb's copy has only in-frame clones and leaves some out. The sample holds fewer than 110,000 clones; 70% to 90% are singletons and the top ten take about 5.3%. The entry originates in a study of blood T cell repertoires in COVID-19. Sequencing was done on a sample of peripheral blood. The sequence derives from a man aged 40-50 years with active or convalescent COVID-19.

In DNA form, the CDR3 reads TGTGCCAGCAGCTTTATCCAGGGGGCTGAAGCTTTCTTT. Residues: CASSFIQGAEAFF. J is TRBJ1-1 and V is TRBV11-2; 7 positions agree with TRBD1. With V trimmed by 3 bases and J by 6 bases, 4 bases remained unmatched. This CDR3 is built from 13 residues. Germline V gives CDR1 SGHAT, CDR2 FQNNGV.